The 10 T cell receptor beta chains in this list originate from one sample, sequenced in a study of blood T cell repertoires in COVID-19. Data came from immunoSEQ multiplex PCR; TCRdb stores just in-frame clones and leaves some out. The sample lists roughly 340,000 clones, under 95% occurring once. The sequenced material came from peripheral blood. Receptor source: a young woman who had recovered from COVID-19.

The chain recombines TRBV9 with TRBJ1-2; no clear D gene. V lost 3 bases to trimming and J lost 4 bases, with 10 bases between them. This CDR3 comprises 13 residues. Germline CDR1 is SGDLS and CDR2 is YYNGEE. CDR3 amino acids: CASSEAYGYGYTF. CDR3 nucleotide sequence: TGTGCCAGCAGCGAAGCATACGGCTATGGCTACACCTTC.

The chain uses TRBV5-4 and TRBJ2-1; 9 positions match TRBD2. Per germline, CDR1 SGHNT and CDR2 YYREEE (reference sequence). The V gene end was trimmed by 1 base and the J gene end by 7 bases; junction bases not matched to a gene: 6. This CDR3 has 15 amino acids. CDR3 nucleotide sequence: TGTGCCAGCAGCTTGAAGCGGGAGGAGCGTAATGAGCAGTTCTTC. This sequence encodes CASSLKREERNEQFF.

This clone was seen a handful of times. The chain combines TRBV2 with TRBJ2-1, with D unclear. The CDR3 is made up of 14 amino acids. Trimming pared 1 base from V and 4 bases from J, leaving 8 bases between. Germline V CDR1 and CDR2: SNHLY, FYNNEI. CDR3 protein: CASSEGLGYNEQFF. The DNA of the CDR3 is TGTGCCAGCAGTGAAGGACTTGGTTACAATGAGCAGTTCTTC.

This clone was detected once. J is TRBJ2-5 and V is TRBV11-2; 9 bases map to TRBD2. With 3 bases clipped from V and 5 bases from J, the junction kept 4 bases outside the gene matches. The CDR3 runs to 14 residues. Germline CDR1 reads SGHAT; CDR2 reads FQNNGV. The CDR3 protein is CASSFGGRAETQYF. In DNA, the CDR3 is TGTGCCAGCAGCTTTGGCGGGAGGGCTGAGACCCAGTACTTC. Full variable domain (missing parts from reference TRBV11-2 and TRBJ2-5): EAGVAQSPRYKIIEKRQSVAFWCNPISGHATLYWYQQILGQGPKLLIQFQNNGVVDDSQLPKDRFSAERLKGVDSTLKIQPAKLEDSAVYLCASSFGGRAETQYFGPGTRLLVL.

The chain joins TRBV18 to TRBJ2-1, with a possible D match to TRBD2 (6 bases). Germline loops: CDR1 KGHSH, CDR2 LQKENI. CDR3 length: 17 amino acids. Trimming took off 0 bases at V and 5 bases at J, with 17 bases between the two ends. This chain's CDR3 is CASSPPRGTPRDNEQFF. The CDR3 nucleotides are TGTGCCAGCTCACCACCGCGAGGGACTCCACGAGACAATGAGCAGTTCTTC.

The chain recombines TRBV12-5 with TRBJ2-2; 7 bases line up with TRBD2. This CDR3 has 19 residues. Per the germline V gene, CDR1 is LGHNT and CDR2 is FRNRAP. V lost 6 bases and J lost 7; bases outside the gene matches: 23. The CDR3: CASGGFALGSGNLDGELFF. Here the CDR3 DNA reads TGTGCTAGTGGGGGGTTTGCTTTGGGAAGCGGGAATCTTGACGGGGAGCTGTTTTTT.

This clone has a single count. The gene calls are TRBV2 and TRBJ2-2, with 14 bases that match TRBD2. With 5 bases clipped from V and 0 bases from J, the junction kept 8 bases outside the gene matches. The CDR3 runs 19 residues. The germline CDR1 and CDR2 sequences are SNHLY and FYNNEI. The CDR3 DNA reads TGTGCCAGCAGTACAGCCGGGACTAGCGGGAGAACGAACACCGGGGAGCTGTTTTTT. Residues: CASSTAGTSGRTNTGELFF.

The chain uses TRBV6-1 and TRBJ2-7, with 9 bases fitting TRBD2. The germline V gene encodes CDR1 MNHNS and CDR2 SASEGT. This CDR3 contains 15 residues. With 3 bases clipped from V and 2 bases from J, the junction kept 5 bases outside the gene matches. The DNA of the CDR3 is TGTGCCAGCAGTGACCTAGCGGGAACCCCCTACGAGCAGTACGTC. As protein: CASSDLAGTPYEQYV.

The chain combines TRBV6-1 with TRBJ2-7; 9 nucleotides match TRBD1. The germline V gene has CDR1 MNHNS and CDR2 SASEGT. V gave up 2 bases and J gave up 5 bases; unmatched junction bases: 7. The CDR3 runs to 15 residues. The CDR3 spells CASSEWDRDSDEQYV. The CDR3 DNA sequence: TGTGCCAGCAGTGAATGGGACAGGGATTCCGACGAGCAGTACGTC.

The rearrangement joins TRBV11-2 to TRBJ2-6; possibly TRBD1 for D (5 bases). Germline loops: CDR1 SGHAT, CDR2 FQNNGV. Trimming pared 4 bases from V and 4 bases from J, leaving 11 bases between. The CDR3 extends over 15 amino acids. CDR3 sequence (DNA): TGTGCCAGCAGCTCGCCGACAGCCGGGGCCAACGTCCTGACTTTC. It yields the protein CASSSPTAGANVLTF.